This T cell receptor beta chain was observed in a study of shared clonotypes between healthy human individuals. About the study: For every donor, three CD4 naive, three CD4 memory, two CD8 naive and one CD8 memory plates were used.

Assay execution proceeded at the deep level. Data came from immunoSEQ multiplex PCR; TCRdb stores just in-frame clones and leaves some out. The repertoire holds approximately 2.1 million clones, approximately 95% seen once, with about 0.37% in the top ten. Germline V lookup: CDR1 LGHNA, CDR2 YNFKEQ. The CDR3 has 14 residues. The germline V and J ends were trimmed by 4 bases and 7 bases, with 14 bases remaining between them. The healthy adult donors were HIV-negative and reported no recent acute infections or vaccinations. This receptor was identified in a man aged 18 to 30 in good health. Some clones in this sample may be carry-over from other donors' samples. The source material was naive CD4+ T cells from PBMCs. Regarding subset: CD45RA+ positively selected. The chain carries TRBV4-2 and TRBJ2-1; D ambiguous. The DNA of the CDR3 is TGTGCCAGCAGCCTACTCGGGTCGGAAAATGAGCAGTTCTTC. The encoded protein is CASSLLGSENEQFF.